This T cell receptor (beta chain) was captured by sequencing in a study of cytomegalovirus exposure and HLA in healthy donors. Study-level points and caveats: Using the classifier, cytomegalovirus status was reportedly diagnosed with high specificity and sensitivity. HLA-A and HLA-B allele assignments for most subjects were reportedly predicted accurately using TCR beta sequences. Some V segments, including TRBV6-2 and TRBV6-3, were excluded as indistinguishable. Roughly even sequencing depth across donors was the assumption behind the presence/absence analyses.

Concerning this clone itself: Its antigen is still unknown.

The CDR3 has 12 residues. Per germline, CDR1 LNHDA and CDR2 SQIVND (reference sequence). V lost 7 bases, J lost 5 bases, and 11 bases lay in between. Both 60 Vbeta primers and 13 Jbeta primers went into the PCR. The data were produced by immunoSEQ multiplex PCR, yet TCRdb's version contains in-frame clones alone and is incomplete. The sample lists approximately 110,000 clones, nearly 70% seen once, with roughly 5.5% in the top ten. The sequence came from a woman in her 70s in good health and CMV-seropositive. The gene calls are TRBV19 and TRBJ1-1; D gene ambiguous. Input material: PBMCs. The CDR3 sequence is CASTRGTTEAFF. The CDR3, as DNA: TGTGCCAGTACTCGGGGTACAACTGAAGCTTTCTTT.